Following are 28 T cell receptor beta chains from one sample sequenced in a study of T cells in Graves' hyperthyroidism and ophthalmopathy. Amplification of TCR beta CDR3 regions was performed using RNA transcripts as template. With the HTBI primer set, the TCR CDR3 went through a first round of RT-PCR. TCRdb analysed the multiplex PCR reads with MiXCR anew, one entry per CDR3 protein. The table has approximately 400,000 distinct CDR3 sequences, more than 11% seen once. Input material: blood. The receptors originated from a woman aged 55-69 years with Graves' hyperthyroidism.

Comments on this clonotype: The junction and the germline gene differ at one end; a read error may be behind it. V gene TRBV19 combines with J gene TRBJ1-4, with D possibly TRBD1 on 6 matching bases. CDR3 length: 16 residues. Germline V gene lookup returns CDR1 LNHDA and CDR2 SQIVND (reference sequence). CDR3 sequence reads: CASRSGGGGTNEQLFF. The CDR3 nucleotides read TGTGCCAGTAGGTCGGGGGGCGGCGGAACTAATGAACAACTGTTTTTT.

V gene TRBV10-3 combines with J gene TRBJ1-2, with TRBD1 as a possible D gene (5 bases). The ends were cut back, 4 bases at V and 0 bases at J, with 9 bases in the middle. The CDR3 consists of 14 residues. Germline V gene lookup returns CDR1 ENHRY and CDR2 SYGVKD. The CDR3 sequence is CAISGDSTNYGYTF. CDR3 sequence (DNA): TGTGCCATCAGTGGAGACAGTACTAACTATGGCTACACCTTC.

This clonotype was recorded at least ten times. The V call is TRBV30, the J call TRBJ2-3; 9 bases are a match to TRBD2. Germline assignment: CDR1 GTSNPN and CDR2 SVGIG (reference sequence). Germline trimming cut 4 bases from V and 4 bases from J; bases unmatched to any gene: 0. The CDR3 covers 12 residues. CDR3 nucleotide sequence: TGTGCCTGGACTAGCGGGGCAGATACGCAGTATTTT. Its translation: CAWTSGADTQYF.

This clonotype was counted at least ten times. The chain joins TRBV5-1 to TRBJ2-1; the match to TRBD2 covers 8 bases. Unmatched junction bases numbered 9, after V lost 5 bases and J lost 2 bases. Germline V CDR1 and CDR2: SGHRS, YFSETQ. This CDR3 contains 16 residues. CDR3: CASRTIGGGTYNEQFF. The CDR3 coding sequence is TGCGCCAGCAGAACCATCGGCGGGGGGACCTACAATGAGCAGTTCTTC.

This clonotype was counted at least ten times. The chain carries TRBV28 and TRBJ1-2, with D unresolved. Trimming took off 6 bases at V and 4 bases at J, with 18 bases between the two ends. The CDR3 consists of 15 residues. CDR1 is MDHEN, CDR2 SYDVKM, per germline. The CDR3 reads CASRPQLRTVYGYTF. The CDR3 DNA reads TGTGCCAGCAGACCCCAGCTAAGGACCGTCTATGGCTACACCTTC.

This clonotype was observed many times. The chain links TRBV30 to TRBJ2-2; D not certain. This CDR3 has 13 amino acids. Germline values: CDR1 GTSNPN, CDR2 SVGIG (reference sequence). With 3 bases removed from V and 0 bases from J, the gap between germline ends came to 5 bases. This chain's CDR3 is CAWRQPNTGELFF. Written as DNA, the CDR3 is TGTGCCTGGAGACAGCCGAACACCGGGGAGCTGTTTTTT. Using reference TRBV30 and TRBJ2-2 for the parts outside the CDR3, the full variable domain is SQTIHQWPATLVQPVGSPLSLECTVEGTSNPNLYWYRQAAGRGLQLLFYSVGIGQISSEVPQNLSASRPQDRQFILSSKKLLLSDSGFYLCAWRQPNTGELFFGEGSRLTVL.

This sequence joins TRBV27 and TRBJ2-3; 8 bases fit TRBD2. Trimming at V came to 5 bases and at J to 4 bases, leaving 11 bases not matched to a gene. The V gene's germline CDR1 is MNHEY and CDR2 SMNVEV (reference sequence). The CDR3 runs to 16 residues. This CDR3 is CASSPRLATPSDTQYF. The CDR3 coding sequence is TGTGCCAGCAGTCCAAGACTAGCGACCCCTTCAGATACGCAGTATTTT.

This clonotype has at least ten counts. DNA of the CDR3: TGTGCCAGCAGTGCGGGACCCAATTCACCCCTCCACTTT. Its protein product is CASSAGPNSPLHF. The genes are TRBV2 and TRBJ1-6, with a tentative D call TRBD1 (5 bases). Germline-derived CDR1 and CDR2 are SNHLY and FYNNEI. The CDR3 loop spans 13 amino acids. Trimming shortened V by 4 bases and J by 7 bases, and 8 bases separated the two germline ends.

This clonotype occurred a few times. The rearrangement links TRBV9 to TRBJ2-3; 11 positions agree with TRBD2. The CDR3 is 16 residues long. Unmatched junction bases numbered 4, after V lost 0 bases and J lost 4 bases. Germline CDR1 SGDLS, CDR2 YYNGEE. CDR3 in amino acids: CASSVGASGRSDTQYF. The CDR3 coding sequence is TGTGCCAGCAGCGTAGGCGCTAGCGGGAGGTCAGATACGCAGTATTTT.

This clonotype was seen more than once but under ten times. The J gene is TRBJ1-2, the V gene TRBV20-1; D not resolved. The CDR3 has 12 residues. The ends were cut back, 0 bases at V and 6 bases at J, with 8 bases in the middle. CDR1 and CDR2 from the germline V gene are DFQATT and SNEGSKA (reference sequence). CDR3 sequence: CSARDDKHGYTF. The DNA for the CDR3 is TGCAGTGCTAGAGATGACAAGCATGGCTACACCTTC.

V usage is TRBV19 and J usage is TRBJ1-3; D is unclear. Trimming took off 7 bases at V and 4 bases at J, with 8 bases between the two ends. The CDR3 contains 12 residues. The V gene's germline CDR1 is LNHDA and CDR2 SQIVND (reference sequence). CDR3 loop: CASTLGGNTIYF. The CDR3 DNA reads TGTGCCAGTACCCTCGGCGGAAACACCATATATTTT. Full variable domain (rest looked up from reference TRBV19 and TRBJ1-3): DGGITQSPKYLFRKEGQNVTLSCEQNLNHDAMYWYRQDPGQGLRLIYYSQIVNDFQKGDIAEGYSVSREKKESFPLTVTSAQKNPTAFYLCASTLGGNTIYFGEGSWLTVV.

The chain joins TRBV15 to TRBJ2-3; TRBD2 matches at 12 bases. The V gene's germline CDR1 is LNHNV and CDR2 YYDKDF (reference sequence). V was pared by 6 bases and J by 3 bases, with 4 bases of the junction left unmatched. The CDR3 loop spans 15 amino acids. Written as DNA, the CDR3 is TGTGCCACCAGAAGACTAGCGGGAGCGACAGATACGCAGTATTTT. Residues: CATRRLAGATDTQYF. Full variable domain (outside the CDR3, taken from reference TRBV15 and TRBJ2-3): DAMVIQNPRYQVTQFGKPVTLSCSQTLNHNVMYWYQQKSSQAPKLLFHYYDKDFNNEADTPDNFQSRRPNTSFCFLDIRSPGLGDTAMYLCATRRLAGATDTQYFGPGTRLTVL.

This clonotype was detected ten times or more. The CDR3 coding sequence is TGTGCCAGCAGCCCCTTGGTCCAGGGAGGCACTGAAGCTTTCTTT. Amino acid sequence: CASSPLVQGGTEAFF. This chain joins TRBV5-6 and TRBJ1-1, with a possible D match to TRBD1 (5 bases). Trimming took off 4 bases at V and 4 bases at J, with 17 bases between the two ends. The CDR3 spans 15 residues. Germline values: CDR1 SGHDT, CDR2 YYEEEE.

This clonotype was seen more than once but under ten times. A much larger clone lies one base from this, so it may be a read error. The chain is built from TRBV12-3 or TRBV12-4 and TRBJ2-7, with 8 nucleotides matching TRBD2. This CDR3 is built from 19 residues. The trim removed 3 bases at V and 3 bases at J, leaving 19 bases unmatched. CDR3 region: CASSLGGAGGPPSNYEQYF. The DNA of the CDR3 is TGTGCCAGCAGTTTGGGCGGGGCGGGAGGTCCTCCGTCCAACTACGAGCAGTACTTC.

This clonotype was seen repeatedly, ten times or more. The chain has TRBV30 and TRBJ2-7; no clear D gene. Germline CDR1 is GTSNPN and CDR2 is SVGIG (reference sequence). Trimming took 2 bases from V and 2 from J, leaving 7 bases between them. The CDR3 is 12 amino acids. The CDR3 loop is CAWSQWAYEQYF. The CDR3, as DNA: TGTGCCTGGAGTCAGTGGGCCTACGAGCAGTACTTC.

The chain uses TRBV18 and TRBJ2-1, with 12 positions matching TRBD2. The J segment lost 10 bases and the V segment lost 3 bases, leaving 7 bases of the junction unmatched. Germline loops: CDR1 KGHSH, CDR2 LQKENI. This CDR3 region has 15 residues. Written as DNA, the CDR3 is TGTGCCAGCTCACCGACTAGCGGGAGAACGTCCGAGCAGTTCTTC. It specifies CASSPTSGRTSEQFF.

This clonotype was seen a handful of times. This chain connects TRBV6-2 or TRBV6-3 to TRBJ2-1; 9 bases agree with TRBD2. The junction had 8 bases not matched to a gene; V was cut back by 6 bases and J by 14 bases. The germline V gene encodes CDR1 MNHEY and CDR2 SVGEGT. The length of the CDR3 is 12 residues. CDR3: CASRDMWTSEFF. Written as DNA, the CDR3 is TGTGCCAGCAGAGACATGTGGACTAGCGAGTTCTTC.

This clonotype was observed at least ten times. This chain connects TRBV28 to TRBJ2-2; possibly TRBD2 for D (6 bases). Trimming left V 4 bases short and J 6 bases short, with 24 bases between. The CDR3 totals 18 residues. Germline V gene sequence: CDR1 MDHEN, CDR2 SYDVKM. CDR3 sequence: CASSYGGWWSPSSGELFF. For the CDR3, the DNA is TGTGCCAGCAGTTACGGGGGATGGTGGTCACCATCATCCGGGGAGCTGTTTTTT.

The chain combines TRBV7-6 with TRBJ2-1; 16 bases agree with TRBD2. Germline CDR1 and CDR2: SGHVS and FNYEAQ. The V gene end was trimmed by 2 bases and the J gene end by 4 bases; junction bases not matched to a gene: 17. The CDR3 length is 22 residues. CDR3 DNA sequence: TGTGCCAGCAGCTTAAGAGCCATCCCGGCCGGGACTAGCGGGAGGGTTTACAATGAGCAGTTCTTC. It yields the protein CASSLRAIPAGTSGRVYNEQFF.

This clonotype has a handful of counts. The gene calls are TRBV11-3 and TRBJ1-1; TRBD1 aligns across 8 bases. The CDR3 spans 19 residues. Germline V gene data show CDR1 as SGHNT and CDR2 as YENEEA. V dropped 4 bases and J dropped 1; count of bases not matched to a gene: 17. The CDR3: CASSSPPGARGLQNTEAFF. CDR3 DNA sequence: TGTGCCAGCAGCTCTCCCCCAGGGGCCAGGGGGCTACAGAACACTGAAGCTTTCTTT.

This clonotype has ten or more counts. This chain connects TRBV3-1 to TRBJ2-7; a weak D match, TRBD1 (6 bases). V was trimmed by 5 bases and J by 7 bases, leaving 21 bases between them. Germline-derived CDR1 and CDR2 are LGHDT and YNNKEL (reference sequence). There are 15 residues in the CDR3. The CDR3: CASSVGTGRPGEQYF. The CDR3 region has the DNA TGTGCCAGCAGCGTCGGAACAGGGCGCCCGGGAGAGCAGTACTTC.

This chain links TRBV20-1 with TRBJ2-5; 12 bases match TRBD2. Losses at the gene ends were 2 bases for V and 3 bases for J; bases not matched to a gene: 4. The CDR3 loop spans 15 amino acids. From germline, CDR1 is DFQATT and CDR2 SNEGSKA (reference sequence). This chain's CDR3 is CSARPRTSGEETQYF. CDR3 nucleotide sequence: TGCAGTGCTAGACCACGGACTAGCGGGGAAGAGACCCAGTACTTC.

This clonotype occurred many times. The chain employs TRBV12-3 or TRBV12-4 and TRBJ1-5; unclear D gene. The CDR3 is 11 residues long. Trimming shortened V by 4 bases and J by 9 bases, and 7 bases separated the two germline ends. CDR3 in DNA: TGTGCCAGCAGTTCGGAGGGGCCCCAGCATTTT. Its translation is CASSSEGPQHF.

The V gene is TRBV24-1, the J gene TRBJ1-4, with D possibly being TRBD1 (5 bases). The CDR3 runs 13 residues. Between the trimmed V and J ends, which lost 5 bases and 5 bases, there was a span of 8 bases. CDR1 is KGHDR, CDR2 SFDVKD, per germline. In DNA form, the CDR3 reads TGTGCCACCAGTGCAGCAGGGAATGAAAAACTGTTTTTT. Translated: CATSAAGNEKLFF.

A word on this clonotype: A much bigger clone sits one base away, suggesting this may be a read error. The CDR3 does not end in the conserved phenylalanine or tryptophan, so this is likely a read error. The chain links TRBV7-8 to TRBJ2-7; 10 bases are shared with TRBD1. The CDR3 has 15 amino acids. J was trimmed by 4 bases and V by 5 bases; bases with no gene match: 8. Germline-derived CDR1 and CDR2 are SGHVS and FQNEAQ. The CDR3 sequence: CASSPRTGGLYEQYL. CDR3 coding DNA: TGTGCCAGCAGCCCCCGGACAGGGGGTTTATACGAGCAGTACCTC.

Many counts were recorded for this clonotype. The V call is TRBV18, the J call TRBJ2-7; D ambiguous. CDR1 is KGHSH, CDR2 LQKENI, per germline. Trimming removed 2 bases at V and 0 bases at J, with 8 bases between. The CDR3 runs 14 residues. For the CDR3, the DNA is TGTGCCAGCTCACCAGAAGCGATCTCCTACGAGCAGTACTTC. This codes for CASSPEAISYEQYF. The whole variable domain, filled in from reference TRBV18 and TRBJ2-7, reads NAGVMQNPRHLVRRRGQEARLRCSPMKGHSHVYWYRQLPEEGLKFMVYLQKENIIDESGMPKERFSAEFPKEGPSILRIQQVVRGDSAAYFCASSPEAISYEQYFGPGTRLTVT.

This clonotype was counted a few times. This chain connects TRBV10-3 to TRBJ2-1; 8 bases fit TRBD2. V was pared by 2 bases and J by 0 bases, with 3 bases of the junction left unmatched. There are 16 residues in the CDR3. Germline CDR1 is ENHRY and CDR2 is SYGVKD. The CDR3 nucleotides are TGTGCCATCAGTGAGAGCGGGGGCAGCTCCTACAATGAGCAGTTCTTC. Its translation is CAISESGGSSYNEQFF.

The chain has TRBV19 and TRBJ1-2; unclear D gene. The germline V and J ends were trimmed by 6 bases and 2 bases, with 13 bases remaining between them. Germline assignment: CDR1 LNHDA and CDR2 SQIVND (reference sequence). The CDR3 sequence is 14 residues long. CDR3 nucleotide sequence: TGTGCCAGTAGCCAGGATGCCGCAAACTATGGCTACACCTTC. Residues: CASSQDAANYGYTF. The full variable domain, completed using reference TRBV19 and TRBJ1-2, is DGGITQSPKYLFRKEGQNVTLSCEQNLNHDAMYWYRQDPGQGLRLIYYSQIVNDFQKGDIAEGYSVSREKKESFPLTVTSAQKNPTAFYLCASSQDAANYGYTFGSGTRLTVV.